This T cell receptor beta chain was sequenced during a study of blood T cell repertoires in COVID-19. The assay was immunoSEQ multiplex PCR, and TCRdb's table has in-frame clones only and misses some. This sample carries roughly 180,000 clones, approximately 80% of them seen once, and the ten largest clones take 10% to 15%. The junction had 11 bases not matched to a gene; V was cut back by 5 bases and J by 5 bases. CDR1 and CDR2 (germline): MNHEY, SVGEGT. This CDR3 has 16 residues. Sequencing was done on a sample of PBMCs or T cells enriched from blood (not recorded which). This TCR came from a woman aged 55-69 years who had recovered from COVID-19. This chain uses TRBV6-2 or TRBV6-3 with TRBJ2-3, with TRBD2 identical over 9 bases. This CDR3 reads CASSKGRGGPLDTQYF. The CDR3 DNA is TGTGCCAGCAGTAAGGGGCGGGGGGGCCCCTTAGATACGCAGTATTTT.